The 32 T cell receptor beta chains below were found in one sample sequenced in a study of T cell responses to AZD1222 COVID-19 vaccine. Method: immunoSEQ multiplex PCR; TCRdb's copy keeps in-frame clones and lacks some. Here the sample spans roughly 98,000 clones, about nine tenths being singletons. The specimen comprised peripheral blood, sampled 28 days after the second AZD1222 dose. These receptor sequences come from an adult who received the AZD1222 COVID-19 vaccine.

The chain employs TRBV10-3 and TRBJ1-6; D call uncertain. Trimming left V 2 bases short and J 5 bases short, with 13 bases between. The CDR3 has 16 residues. In germline, CDR1 is ENHRY, CDR2 SYGVKD. The CDR3 protein is CAISEGRAPDNSPLHF. The CDR3 nucleotides are TGTGCCATCAGTGAGGGTCGGGCACCGGATAATTCACCCCTCCACTTT.

The chain uses TRBV7-8 and TRBJ1-4; 7 bases line up with TRBD1. The CDR3 totals 14 residues. V lost 6 bases and J lost 5; bases outside the gene matches: 6. Germline V gene data show CDR1 as SGHVS and CDR2 as FQNEAQ. CDR3 bases: TGTGCCAGCAGTCGCCGGGACAGCAATGAAAAACTGTTTTTT. It translates to CASSRRDSNEKLFF.

The J gene is TRBJ2-1, the V gene TRBV7-3; the match to TRBD2 covers 14 bases. The germline V gene has CDR1 SGHTA and CDR2 FQGTGA. The CDR3 runs to 15 residues. With 2 bases clipped from V and 10 bases from J, the junction kept 4 bases outside the gene matches. The CDR3 is CASSLPTSGRGEQFF. CDR3 nucleotides: TGTGCCAGCAGCTTACCGACTAGCGGGAGGGGAGAGCAGTTCTTC.

The rearrangement links TRBV30 to TRBJ2-7; TRBD1 matches at 8 bases. The CDR3 is 11 amino acids. Germline lookup yields CDR1 GTSNPN and CDR2 SVGIG (reference sequence). J was trimmed by 12 bases and V by 1 base; bases with no gene match: 5. The CDR3 region has the DNA TGTGCCTGGAGTGCCCGACAGGGGCGGTACTTC. Translation gives CAWSARQGRYF. Variable domain in full (rest from reference TRBV30 and TRBJ2-7): SQTIHQWPATLVQPVGSPLSLECTVEGTSNPNLYWYRQAAGRGLQLLFYSVGIGQISSEVPQNLSASRPQDRQFILSSKKLLLSDSGFYLCAWSARQGRYFGPGTRLTVT.

The chain uses TRBV6-5 and TRBJ2-1; D possibly corresponds to TRBD2 (6 bases). The germline gives CDR1 MNHEY, CDR2 SVGAGI. The CDR3 totals 14 residues. V was pared by 2 bases and J by 5 bases, with 10 bases between. CDR3 sequence: CASSYAGNHNEQFF. The CDR3 DNA follows: TGTGCCAGCAGTTACGCGGGAAACCACAATGAGCAGTTCTTC.

This chain connects TRBV14 to TRBJ2-3; no definite D call. Germline loops: CDR1 SGHDN, CDR2 FVKESK. V was cut by 1 base and J by 6 bases, with 14 bases left in between. The CDR3 consists of 15 residues. CDR3 DNA: TGTGCCAGCAGCCAAGGTCACCCGACTGGGGATACGCAGTATTTT. Translation: CASSQGHPTGDTQYF.

The V gene is TRBV7-9, the J gene TRBJ1-1; D is uncertain. The CDR3 length is 13 residues. V was cut by 0 bases and J by 10 bases, with 12 bases left in between. The germline CDR1 and CDR2 sequences are SEHNR and FQNEAQ (reference sequence). In DNA form, the CDR3 reads TGTGCCAGCAGCTTAGCGGTTGGGGATCGAGCTTTCTTT. Residues: CASSLAVGDRAFF.

This clone was detected a few times. The gene calls are TRBV21-1 and TRBJ1-1; the D call in the table, TRBD1, was not verified against the DNA. TRBV21-1 is annotated as a pseudogene. CDR3 length: 19 residues. Written as DNA, the CDR3 is TGTGCCAGCAGCAAACAACTCCCATCAACAGGGGGCTCTAACACTGAAGCTTTCTTT. Protein sequence: CASSKQLPSTGGSNTEAFF.

The J gene is TRBJ1-1, the V gene TRBV2; D is undetermined. The CDR3 totals 13 residues. The ends were cut back, 3 bases at V and 5 bases at J, with 10 bases in the middle. CDR1 is SNHLY and CDR2 is FYNNEI in the germline V gene. CDR3 sequence reads: CASSDAPATEAFF. The CDR3 DNA follows: TGTGCCAGCAGTGATGCCCCGGCAACTGAAGCTTTCTTT.

The chain recombines TRBV6-5 with TRBJ2-7; 10 bases agree with TRBD2. The length of the CDR3 is 12 residues. Trimming cost V 10 bases and J 7 bases; bases outside gene matches: 7. Germline loops: CDR1 MNHEY, CDR2 SVGAGI. The CDR3 DNA follows: TGTGCCATCGGACCGGGACTAGCGGAGCAGTACTTC. Translation: CAIGPGLAEQYF.

The chain carries TRBV3-1 (or the pseudogene TRBV3-2) and TRBJ2-7; D unclear. The CDR3 consists of 11 residues. Germline lookup yields CDR1 LGHDT and CDR2 YNNKEL (reference sequence). Between the trimmed V and J ends, which lost 3 bases and 5 bases, there was a span of 5 bases. In DNA form, the CDR3 reads TGTGCCAGCAGCCAGAGAAACGAGCAGTACTTC. Its translation is CASSQRNEQYF.

The chain combines TRBV10-3 with TRBJ2-2, with TRBD2 identical over 9 bases. J gave up 5 bases and V 1 base, and 5 bases lay outside the gene matches. The CDR3 length is 16 residues. The germline gives CDR1 ENHRY, CDR2 SYGVKD. This chain's CDR3 is CAISEFSGSGTGELFF. The CDR3 DNA reads as TGTGCCATCAGTGAGTTTAGCGGGAGCGGAACCGGGGAGCTGTTTTTT.

The gene calls are TRBV24-1 and TRBJ2-7, with D unclear. Germline V CDR1 and CDR2: KGHDR, SFDVKD. This CDR3 contains 14 residues. Trimming removed 9 bases at V and 1 base at J, with 15 bases between. CDR3 in amino acids: CATRRPYSSYEQYF. The CDR3 DNA reads as TGTGCCACCCGTCGCCCGTACTCATCCTACGAGCAGTACTTC.

The chain joins TRBV2 to TRBJ2-5; 10 positions agree with TRBD2. The CDR3 contains 16 residues. CDR1 is SNHLY, CDR2 FYNNEI, per germline. J gave up 6 bases and V 6 bases, and 13 bases lay outside the gene matches. Here the CDR3 reads CASRGLAGAADKTQYF. DNA of the CDR3: TGTGCCAGCAGGGGTCTAGCGGGAGCGGCTGACAAGACCCAGTACTTC.

The V and J genes are TRBV28 and TRBJ1-2, with D hard to call. The CDR3 is 15 amino acids. Germline V lookup: CDR1 MDHEN, CDR2 SYDVKM. Trimming removed 0 bases at V and 3 bases at J, with 11 bases between. In DNA form, the CDR3 reads TGTGCCAGCAGTTTATGGGACGAGAGAGACTATGGCTACACCTTC. Its protein product is CASSLWDERDYGYTF.

This sequence joins TRBV29-1 and TRBJ2-2; TRBD1 matches at 8 bases. Germline V gene sequence: CDR1 SQVTM, CDR2 ANQGSEA. The CDR3 runs 14 residues. J lost 3 bases, V lost 5 bases, and 5 bases had no gene match. The CDR3 bases are TGCAGCGTTAGAGACAGGGGATACACCGGGGAGCTGTTTTTT. Its protein product is CSVRDRGYTGELFF.

The chain employs TRBV30 and TRBJ1-6, with D possibly TRBD1 on 6 matching bases. Trimming took off 4 bases at V and 6 bases at J, with 19 bases between the two ends. This CDR3 comprises 16 residues. CDR1 GTSNPN and CDR2 SVGIG come from the germline V gene (reference sequence). In nucleotides, the CDR3 is TGTGCCTGGACTTATCGGTCACAGGGTGGTAATTCACCCCTCCACTTT. Translated, it gives CAWTYRSQGGNSPLHF.

The CDR3 region is CASSLNGVGVGEAFF. DNA of the CDR3: TGTGCCAGCAGCTTAAATGGAGTAGGGGTGGGTGAAGCTTTCTTT. V is TRBV7-3 and J is TRBJ1-1; TRBD1 might be the D (5 bases). V was trimmed by 1 base and J by 7 bases, leaving 16 bases between them. The CDR3 runs 15 residues. Germline CDR1 is SGHTA and CDR2 is FQGTGA.

The rearrangement uses TRBV6-1 and TRBJ2-3, with D maybe TRBD2 (5 bases). This CDR3 is built from 16 residues. The germline CDR1 and CDR2 sequences are MNHNS and SASEGT. V gave up 1 base and J gave up 2 bases, with 13 bases separating them. CDR3 region: CASSEVLAGPTDTQYF. The CDR3 region has the DNA TGTGCCAGCAGTGAAGTGTTGGCGGGTCCCACAGATACGCAGTATTTT.

CDR3: CASNRGNSYEQYF. The CDR3 nucleotides read TGTGCCAGCAATAGGGGGAATTCCTACGAGCAGTACTTC. The chain employs TRBV6-6 and TRBJ2-7; weak D call: TRBD1 (6 bases). Germline V lookup: CDR1 MNHNY, CDR2 SVGAGI (reference sequence). Trimming left V 7 bases short and J 1 base short, with 11 bases between. The CDR3 totals 13 residues.

This rearrangement joins TRBV19 to TRBJ2-7, with D possibly matching TRBD2 (6 bases). The CDR3 is 12 residues long. Germline loops: CDR1 LNHDA, CDR2 SQIVND (reference sequence). V was cut by 7 bases and J by 7 bases, with 14 bases left in between. CDR3 in DNA: TGTGCCAGTATGGGGCCAGGGAGGGAGCAGTACTTC. It codes for CASMGPGREQYF.

DNA for the CDR3: TGTGCCAGCAGCTTACATAAGAGCTCCTACAATGAGCAGTTCTTC. Its translation is CASSLHKSSYNEQFF. This sequence joins TRBV7-6 and TRBJ2-1, with unresolved D. Trimming removed 2 bases at V and 0 bases at J, with 8 bases between. The CDR3 consists of 15 residues. Germline CDR1 reads SGHVS; CDR2 reads FNYEAQ.

V gene TRBV6-1 combines with J gene TRBJ2-5, with TRBD2 matching over 11 bases. This CDR3 is 17 amino acids long. Per germline, CDR1 MNHNS and CDR2 SASEGT. After removal of 3 bases from V and 4 bases from J, the junction contained 10 bases not matched to a gene. The CDR3 DNA reads TGTGCCAGCAGTGAGCGGAGTCTAGCGGGAGGCCGAGAGACCCAGTACTTC. It is translated as CASSERSLAGGRETQYF.

The rearrangement links TRBV3-1 (or the pseudogene TRBV3-2) to TRBJ2-3, with D tentatively TRBD2 (6 bases). Germline V CDR1 and CDR2: LGHDT, YNNKEL (reference sequence). Trimming removed 5 bases from V and 4 bases from J, with 19 bases in between. This CDR3 is built from 16 residues. The CDR3 sequence is CASSSAARGSADTQYF. The CDR3 nucleotides are TGTGCCAGCAGCTCAGCGGCTCGGGGGAGTGCAGATACGCAGTATTTT.

The V call is TRBV7-9, the J call TRBJ2-5; 7 bases fit TRBD2. The V and J ends lost 5 bases and 4 bases, in that order; junction bases with no gene match: 7. This CDR3 spans 14 amino acids. Germline CDR1 and CDR2: SEHNR and FQNEAQ (reference sequence). CDR3 in amino acids: CASSLYGLVETQYF. The DNA for the CDR3 is TGTGCCAGCAGCCTGTACGGACTAGTAGAGACCCAGTACTTC.

V usage is TRBV10-3 and J usage is TRBJ2-1; TRBD1 aligns across 7 bases. V lost 7 bases to trimming and J lost 0 bases; unmatched junction nucleotides: 6. The CDR3 extends over 15 amino acids. Germline V CDR1 and CDR2: ENHRY, SYGVKD. The CDR3 is CAIKSWDSSYNEQFF. The CDR3 DNA is TGTGCCATCAAGAGTTGGGACAGCTCCTACAATGAGCAGTTCTTC.

This chain connects TRBV7-8 to TRBJ2-7, with D tentatively TRBD1 or TRBD2 (5 bases each). CDR1 SGHVS and CDR2 FQNEAQ come from the germline V gene. This CDR3 has 15 amino acids. The ends were cut back, 0 bases at V and 5 bases at J, with 14 bases in the middle. For the CDR3, the DNA is TGTGCCAGCAGCTTAGCGGTATATTTGGGGGACGAGCAGTACTTC. Protein sequence: CASSLAVYLGDEQYF.

Only a few counts were recorded for this clone. The chain joins TRBV6-6 to TRBJ2-7; 7 bases are shared with TRBD2. V dropped 0 bases and J dropped 2; count of bases not matched to a gene: 4. Germline V gene sequence: CDR1 MNHNY, CDR2 SVGAGI (reference sequence). The CDR3 spans 15 residues. This CDR3 is CASSYSPGGPYEQYF. The CDR3 DNA is TGTGCCAGCAGTTACTCCCCGGGAGGCCCCTACGAGCAGTACTTC.

J is TRBJ1-1 and V is TRBV7-6; TRBD1 might be the D (5 bases). The CDR3 is 16 residues long. V was shortened by 0 bases and J by 0 bases, with 11 bases between the two germline ends. Per germline, CDR1 SGHVS and CDR2 FNYEAQ. The CDR3 reads CASSLAGAGMNTEAFF. The CDR3 nucleotides are TGTGCCAGCAGCTTAGCTGGGGCGGGAATGAACACTGAAGCTTTCTTT.

The chain uses TRBV6-5 and TRBJ2-3; TRBD2 matches 9 bases. V shed 4 bases and J 5 bases; nucleotides not matched to a gene: 7. Germline V gives CDR1 MNHEY, CDR2 SVGAGI. The CDR3 is 15 amino acids. The DNA for the CDR3 is TGTGCCAGCAGTTCGATAGCGGGAGCCATAGATACGCAGTATTTT. Amino acids: CASSSIAGAIDTQYF.

This chain connects TRBV10-3 to TRBJ2-2; 14 positions agree with TRBD2. J lost 1 base, V lost 7 bases, and 2 bases had no gene match. CDR3 size: 16 residues. Germline values: CDR1 ENHRY, CDR2 SYGVKD. The CDR3 nucleotides read TGTGCCATCAAAGGGACTAGCGGGAGGAACACCGGGGAGCTGTTTTTT. Translating it yields CAIKGTSGRNTGELFF.

The chain couples TRBV4-1 to TRBJ2-3; D might be TRBD2 (5 bases). The V end was cut by 1 base, the J end by 4 bases, with 12 bases between. Germline V gene data show CDR1 as MGHRA and CDR2 as YSYEKL. The length of the CDR3 is 15 residues. CDR3 coding DNA: TGCGCCAGCAGCCAAGGGTCGGGGAGCGCAGATACGCAGTATTTT. It specifies CASSQGSGSADTQYF.